The 26 T cell receptor beta chains below were found in one sample sequenced in a study of long-term antiretroviral therapy in people with HIV. Survey-level resolution applied to immunoSEQ assay v3.0. The table came from immunoSEQ multiplex PCR; TCRdb's copy has only in-frame clones and leaves some out. The data hold 25,000 to 35,000 clones, with around 90% observed a single time. This sample comprised unsorted PBMCs, obtained 1.8 years after starting antiretroviral therapy. The receptors originated from a woman aged 18-35 years with HIV.

The chain couples TRBV25-1 to TRBJ2-5; 11 positions match TRBD2. The CDR3 contains 18 residues. The germline CDR1 and CDR2 sequences are MGHDK and SYGVNS. V was pared by 5 bases and J by 5 bases, with 16 bases of the junction left unmatched. CDR3 nucleotide sequence: TGTGCCAGCAGTTTACCCTTTAAACTAGCGGGAGCGCCGGAGACCCAGTACTTC. Encoded protein: CASSLPFKLAGAPETQYF.

This clone was seen only once. An end of the junction differs from the germline gene, which may be a read error. The chain links TRBV7-2 to TRBJ1-2; D is uncertain. CDR3 length equals 15 residues. Germline V gene sequence: CDR1 SGHTA, CDR2 FQGNSA. The CDR3 is CASSQDQGWDRGYTF. The CDR3 nucleotides read TGCGCCAGCAGCCAAGATCAAGGGTGGGATCGGGGCTACACCTTC. Filled out from reference TRBV7-2 and TRBJ1-2, the complete variable domain reads GAGVSQSPSNKVTEKGKDVELRCDPISGHTALYWYRQSLGQGLEFLIYFQGNSAPDKSGLPSDRFSAERTGGSVSTLTIQRTQQEDSAVYLCASSQDQGWDRGYTFGSGTRLTVV.

The CDR3, as DNA: TGTGCCAGCAGCCAGGACAGGCGGGGCAATCAGCCCCAGCATTTT. Its protein is CASSQDRRGNQPQHF. The chain recombines TRBV6-1 with TRBJ1-5; 7 bases are shared with TRBD1. The CDR3 runs 15 residues. V was clipped by 6 bases and J by 2 bases; unmatched bases: 7. The germline CDR1 and CDR2 sequences are MNHNS and SASEGT.

The V and J genes are TRBV7-2 and TRBJ2-7; D unresolved. This CDR3 comprises 13 residues. Trimming left V 5 bases short and J 6 bases short, with 14 bases between. Germline loops: CDR1 SGHTA, CDR2 FQGNSA. This CDR3 is CASSPEIRREQYF. CDR3 nucleotide sequence: TGTGCCAGCAGCCCTGAGATCAGGCGCGAGCAGTACTTC.

V gene TRBV5-1 combines with J gene TRBJ2-7, with 7 bases aligning to TRBD1. Per the germline V gene, CDR1 is SGHRS and CDR2 is YFSETQ. This CDR3 region has 14 residues. V trimming: 4 bases; J trimming: 4 bases; junction bases outside the gene matches: 8. The CDR3 nucleotides are TGCGCCAGCAGCACACAGGGACAGACATACGAGCAGTACTTC. It translates to CASSTQGQTYEQYF. The full variable domain, its missing parts supplied by reference TRBV5-1 and TRBJ2-7, is KAGVTQTPRYLIKTRGQQVTLSCSPISGHRSVSWYQQTPGQGLQFLFEYFSETQRNKGNFPGRFSGRQFSNSRSEMNVSTLELGDSALYLCASSTQGQTYEQYFGPGTRLTVT.

The chain couples TRBV9 to TRBJ2-3; no clear D. There are 17 residues in the CDR3. Germline values: CDR1 SGDLS, CDR2 YYNGEE. Trimming stripped 0 bases from V and 1 base from J, with 15 bases between. In DNA, the CDR3 is TGTGCCAGCAGCGTAGGTGCTATGGGGTGGGGCACAGATACGCAGTATTTT. Residues: CASSVGAMGWGTDTQYF.

This clone was detected once. The chain is built from TRBV9 and TRBJ2-1; D is undetermined. The length of the CDR3 is 16 residues. Germline assignment: CDR1 SGDLS and CDR2 YYNGEE. V was pared by 0 bases and J by 0 bases, with 10 bases between. The CDR3 loop is CASSVASQSSYNEQFF. CDR3 DNA sequence: TGTGCCAGCAGCGTAGCTTCACAGAGCTCCTACAATGAGCAGTTCTTC.

The chain couples TRBV7-3 to TRBJ2-5; D is unclear. This CDR3 comprises 13 residues. Per the germline V gene, CDR1 is SGHTA and CDR2 is FQGTGA. The V and J ends lost 3 bases and 5 bases respectively, with 10 bases between them. CDR3 DNA: TGTGCCAGCAGCTTGTATTCTAGGGAGACCCAGTACTTC. As protein: CASSLYSRETQYF.

The gene calls are TRBV6-1 and TRBJ1-1, with D perhaps matching TRBD1 (5 bases). V dropped 4 bases and J dropped 2 bases, with 17 bases sitting between them. Germline CDR1 is MNHNS and CDR2 is SASEGT. There are 16 residues in the CDR3. For the CDR3, the DNA is TGTGCCAGCAGTGCCGGGACCCCGAATATAAACACTGAAGCTTTCTTT. Translation gives CASSAGTPNINTEAFF.

The chain has TRBV10-3 and TRBJ2-3; D is uncertain. CDR3 size: 11 residues. V dropped 2 bases and J dropped 3 bases, with 0 bases sitting between them. Germline V gene lookup returns CDR1 ENHRY and CDR2 SYGVKD. As DNA, the CDR3 is TGTGCCATCAGTGAGACAGATACGCAGTATTTT. Amino acid sequence: CAISETDTQYF.

J is TRBJ2-7 and V is TRBV27; D perhaps matches TRBD2 (7 bases). V gave up 6 bases and J gave up 1 base, with 13 bases separating them. The germline V gene encodes CDR1 MNHEY and CDR2 SMNVEV (reference sequence). This CDR3 has 14 residues. CDR3 coding DNA: TGTGCCAGCAGGGGGGCGGGAGAATCCTACGAGCAGTACTTC. Translation gives CASRGAGESYEQYF.

The chain carries TRBV11-3 and TRBJ2-6; 7 bases match TRBD1. CDR3 length: 15 amino acids. Germline lookup yields CDR1 SGHNT and CDR2 YENEEA. Unmatched junction bases numbered 5, after V lost 5 bases and J lost 4 bases. CDR3 sequence reads: CASSRDSLGANVLTF. Here the CDR3 DNA reads TGTGCCAGCAGCCGGGACAGCCTGGGGGCCAACGTCCTGACTTTC. Full variable domain (outside the CDR3, taken from reference TRBV11-3 and TRBJ2-6): EAGVVQSPRYKIIEKKQPVAFWCNPISGHNTLYWYLQNLGQGPELLIRYENEEAVDDSQLPKDRFSAERLKGVDSTLKIQPAELGDSAVYLCASSRDSLGANVLTFGAGSRLTVL.

In nucleotides, the CDR3 is TGTGCCAGCAGCCCACGATTCTGGGACATAAGCAATCAGCCCCAGCATTTT. Protein product: CASSPRFWDISNQPQHF. The chain joins TRBV7-2 to TRBJ1-5; maybe TRBD1 (6 bases). V was pared by 5 bases and J by 1 base, with 18 bases between. The length of the CDR3 is 17 residues. Germline V gene data show CDR1 as SGHTA and CDR2 as FQGNSA. Complete variable domain (other parts from reference TRBV7-2 and TRBJ1-5): GAGVSQSPSNKVTEKGKDVELRCDPISGHTALYWYRQSLGQGLEFLIYFQGNSAPDKSGLPSDRFSAERTGGSVSTLTIQRTQQEDSAVYLCASSPRFWDISNQPQHFGDGTRLSIL.

The chain uses TRBV14 and TRBJ2-7; D gene unclear. Trimming cost V 3 bases and J 7 bases, with 10 bases left between them. Per the germline V gene, CDR1 is SGHDN and CDR2 is FVKESK. The CDR3 is made up of 12 amino acids. The CDR3: CASSHASWEQYF. Written as DNA, the CDR3 is TGTGCCAGCAGCCACGCGTCTTGGGAGCAGTACTTC.

This sequence joins TRBV7-3 and TRBJ2-1, with 13 bases matching TRBD2. The germline V gene encodes CDR1 SGHTA and CDR2 FQGTGA. The V gene end was trimmed by 0 bases and the J gene end by 0 bases; junction bases not matched to a gene: 5. The CDR3 runs 19 residues. The CDR3 spells CASSLTPGTSGNSYNEQFF. CDR3 bases: TGTGCCAGCAGCTTAACCCCTGGGACTAGCGGGAACTCCTACAATGAGCAGTTCTTC.

CDR3 DNA: TGTGCCAGCAGGACCGCCAGGGGCTCCTACGAGCAGTACTTC. This translates into CASRTARGSYEQYF. V gene TRBV25-1 combines with J gene TRBJ2-7; weak D call: TRBD1 (6 bases). The CDR3 loop spans 14 amino acids. The germline CDR1 and CDR2 sequences are MGHDK and SYGVNS. With 6 bases removed from V and 0 bases from J, the gap between germline ends came to 12 bases.

This clone is termed medium-sized. J is TRBJ1-4 and V is TRBV7-6; tentatively, D is TRBD1 (5 bases). CDR1 is SGHVS, CDR2 FNYEAQ, per germline. Trimming took 2 bases from V and 8 from J, leaving 12 bases between them. The CDR3 covers 14 residues. CDR3 region: CASSLRQGGEKLFF. DNA for the CDR3: TGTGCCAGCAGCTTACGGCAGGGAGGGGAAAAACTGTTTTTT.

This clone was found once. The chain couples TRBV19 to TRBJ1-2; perhaps TRBD1 as D (5 bases). The CDR3 consists of 14 residues. With 7 bases removed from V and 7 bases from J, the gap between germline ends came to 19 bases. The V gene's germline CDR1 is LNHDA and CDR2 SQIVND (reference sequence). The CDR3 DNA follows: TGTGCCAGTACCCAGACCGGGACCCTCTCTGGCTACACCTTC. Residues: CASTQTGTLSGYTF.

V and J are TRBV7-3 and TRBJ2-1; TRBD2 aligns across 8 bases. The CDR3 consists of 16 residues. The germline gives CDR1 SGHTA, CDR2 FQGTGA. V shed 3 bases, J shed 6 bases, and the junction held 10 bases outside the gene matches. The CDR3 DNA follows: TGTGCCAGCAGCTTTGGGAGCGGGAGCGGCTTCAATGAGCAGTTCTTC. This codes for CASSFGSGSGFNEQFF. The whole variable domain, remainder taken from reference TRBV7-3 and TRBJ2-1, is GAGVSQTPSNKVTEKGKYVELRCDPISGHTALYWYRQSLGQGPEFLIYFQGTGAADDSGLPNDRFFAVRPEGSVSTLKIQRTERGDSAVYLCASSFGSGSGFNEQFFGPGTRLTVL.

The chain links TRBV15 to TRBJ2-1, with D possibly TRBD2 on 6 matching bases. Germline loops: CDR1 LNHNV, CDR2 YYDKDF (reference sequence). V lost 8 bases, J lost 4 bases, and 24 bases lay in between. CDR3 length: 17 amino acids. The CDR3 nucleotides are TGTGCCACCGCTCCCCCGCCGGGACTTCAAATGTACAATGAGCAGTTCTTC. Amino acid sequence: CATAPPPGLQMYNEQFF.

The chain couples TRBV27 to TRBJ2-7; D is possibly TRBD1 (6 bases). Trimming removed 5 bases at V and 1 base at J, with 12 bases between. The V gene's germline CDR1 is MNHEY and CDR2 SMNVEV (reference sequence). The CDR3 length is 14 residues. The CDR3 region is CASSPRQASYEQYF. The CDR3 DNA reads TGTGCCAGCAGTCCAAGACAGGCTTCCTACGAGCAGTACTTC.

V and J are TRBV2 and TRBJ2-7; TRBD1 agrees at 8 bases. Losses at the gene ends were 7 bases for V and 6 bases for J; bases not matched to a gene: 11. Germline lookup yields CDR1 SNHLY and CDR2 FYNNEI. The CDR3 covers 14 residues. The CDR3 loop is CASKPPGGAVEQYF. The CDR3 coding sequence is TGTGCCAGCAAGCCCCCAGGGGGCGCCGTCGAGCAGTACTTC.

The rearrangement joins TRBV10-3 to TRBJ1-5, with 7 bases aligning to TRBD1. The CDR3 is 17 amino acids. Germline V gives CDR1 ENHRY, CDR2 SYGVKD. The junction had 8 bases not matched to a gene; V was cut back by 3 bases and J by 0 bases. CDR3 amino acids: CAISDSGTVYSNQPQHF. The DNA for the CDR3 is TGTGCCATCAGTGATAGCGGGACAGTTTATAGCAATCAGCCCCAGCATTTT.

The chain is built from TRBV18 and TRBJ1-5; 10 bases agree with TRBD1. This CDR3 is built from 14 residues. Germline values: CDR1 KGHSH, CDR2 LQKENI. The J segment lost 9 bases and the V segment lost 0 bases, leaving 2 bases of the junction unmatched. The CDR3 is CASSPPDRGGPQHF. The CDR3 region has the DNA TGTGCCAGCTCACCACCGGACAGGGGGGGGCCCCAGCATTTT.

This sequence joins TRBV7-8 and TRBJ2-7, with TRBD1 as a possible D gene (6 bases). V was cut by 5 bases and J by 1 base, with 15 bases left in between. Germline V gene sequence: CDR1 SGHVS, CDR2 FQNEAQ. The CDR3 length is 15 residues. CDR3 sequence: CASSAHQGISYEQYF. CDR3 nucleotide sequence: TGTGCCAGCAGCGCCCATCAGGGGATATCCTACGAGCAGTACTTC. Full variable domain (remainder filled in from reference TRBV7-8 and TRBJ2-7): GAGVSQSPRYKVAKRGQDVALRCDPISGHVSLFWYQQALGQGPEFLTYFQNEAQLDKSGLPSDRFFAERPEGSVSTLKIQRTQQEDSAVYLCASSAHQGISYEQYFGPGTRLTVT.

This chain joins TRBV28 and TRBJ1-3; the D is unclear. The CDR3 extends over 15 amino acids. V lost 5 bases, J lost 0 bases, and 11 bases lay in between. Germline assignment: CDR1 MDHEN and CDR2 SYDVKM. The DNA for the CDR3 is TGTGCCAGCAGTATACAACACGTCTCTGGAAACACCATATATTTT. Translated, it gives CASSIQHVSGNTIYF.